Below, 23 T cell receptor beta chains from the same sample are listed, as sequenced in a study of cytomegalovirus exposure and HLA in healthy donors. The PCR was carried out with 60 Vbeta primers and 13 Jbeta primers. Produced via immunoSEQ multiplex PCR; TCRdb's table is partial and in-frame only. The sample spans 200,000 to 250,000 clones; the ten largest clones claim roughly 0.98%. The sequencing input was PBMCs. The receptors come from a woman aged 30 to 39 in good health and CMV-seropositive.

The chain links TRBV25-1 to TRBJ1-2; possible D gene TRBD1, 5 bases. This CDR3 has 14 amino acids. Germline loops: CDR1 MGHDK, CDR2 SYGVNS. V gave up 6 bases and J gave up 1 base, with 12 bases separating them. DNA for the CDR3: TGTGCCAGCAGCCGGGGGGGGTTTAACTATGGCTACACCTTC. Translating gives CASSRGGFNYGYTF.

The gene calls are TRBV30 and TRBJ1-6; TRBD1 might be the D (5 bases). This CDR3 region has 15 residues. CDR1 is GTSNPN and CDR2 is SVGIG in the germline V gene (reference sequence). Deletions cut 4 bases from V and 0 bases from J, with 10 bases between. The CDR3 reads CAWTQGSSYNSPLHF. CDR3 nucleotide sequence: TGTGCCTGGACGCAGGGCAGCTCCTATAATTCACCCCTCCACTTT.

The chain couples TRBV9 to TRBJ2-3, with unresolved D. Per germline, CDR1 SGDLS and CDR2 YYNGEE. There are 12 residues in the CDR3. Trimming removed 4 bases from V and 0 bases from J, with 3 bases in between. DNA for the CDR3: TGTGCCAGCAGCCCTAGCACAGATACGCAGTATTTT. Protein: CASSPSTDTQYF.

V gene TRBV11-2 combines with J gene TRBJ1-3; no firm D call. V was trimmed by 5 bases and J by 1 base, leaving 18 bases between them. CDR3 length equals 17 residues. Germline V gene sequence: CDR1 SGHAT, CDR2 FQNNGV. CDR3: CASSPFGLGFSGNTIYF. CDR3 nucleotide sequence: TGTGCCAGCAGCCCCTTCGGCCTCGGGTTTTCTGGAAACACCATATATTTT.

The chain uses TRBV4-1 and TRBJ2-7; TRBD2 might be the D (5 bases). Germline assignment: CDR1 MGHRA and CDR2 YSYEKL. The V and J ends lost 1 base and 0 bases respectively, with 7 bases between them. This CDR3 contains 14 residues. The CDR3 sequence: CASSQGLPSYEQYF. The DNA of the CDR3 is TGCGCCAGCAGCCAAGGACTACCCTCCTACGAGCAGTACTTC.

The V and J genes are TRBV5-1 and TRBJ2-3; D not resolved. V gave up 2 bases and J gave up 5 bases, with 15 bases separating them. This CDR3 comprises 15 residues. Looked up from germline, CDR1 is SGHRS and CDR2 is YFSETQ. The CDR3 spells CASSFGAQGLDTQYF. The CDR3 bases are TGCGCCAGCAGCTTCGGAGCCCAAGGCTTAGATACGCAGTATTTT.

The chain is built from TRBV5-4 and TRBJ2-1, with D perhaps matching TRBD2 (5 bases). CDR1 SGHNT and CDR2 YYREEE come from the germline V gene (reference sequence). There are 17 residues in the CDR3. Trimming cost V 0 bases and J 1 base, with 14 bases left between them. The chain's CDR3 is CASSLGNSVSSYNEQFF. CDR3 nucleotides: TGTGCCAGCAGCTTGGGAAATAGCGTCTCGTCCTACAATGAGCAGTTCTTC.

Details on this clone: Within the sample, other DNA sequences also encode this same CDR3. The chain employs TRBV6-5 and TRBJ1-3; D is unclear. Germline lookup yields CDR1 MNHEY and CDR2 SVGAGI. Between the trimmed V and J ends, which lost 0 bases and 3 bases, there was a span of 3 bases. CDR3 length: 13 amino acids. CDR3 sequence: CASSYSGGNTIYF. In DNA form, the CDR3 reads TGTGCCAGCAGTTACTCCGGTGGAAACACCATATATTTT.

The V and J genes are TRBV27 and TRBJ2-7, with 8 bases that match TRBD2. The CDR3 extends over 15 amino acids. The trim removed 3 bases at V and 1 base at J, leaving 5 bases unmatched. In germline, CDR1 is MNHEY, CDR2 SMNVEV (reference sequence). Here the CDR3 reads CASSLSGGGSYEQYF. The CDR3 DNA reads as TGTGCCAGCAGTTTGTCGGGGGGGGGTTCCTACGAGCAGTACTTC.

V is TRBV21-1 and J is TRBJ1-4; the D call of TRBD1 is as the table states it, not checked on the DNA. TRBV21-1 is marked as a pseudogene. The CDR3 is 15 amino acids. CDR3 DNA: TGTGCCAGCAGCTACTCCGGGACAAATAATGAAAAACTGTTTTTT. Residues: CASSYSGTNNEKLFF.

This chain joins TRBV2 and TRBJ2-2; 7 positions agree with TRBD1. Germline V lookup: CDR1 SNHLY, CDR2 FYNNEI. With 8 bases clipped from V and 4 bases from J, the junction kept 10 bases outside the gene matches. The CDR3 has 15 amino acids. CDR3 loop: CASSSTGFSTGELFF. CDR3 bases: TGTGCCAGCTCCTCGACAGGGTTTAGCACCGGGGAGCTGTTTTTT.

The rearrangement uses TRBV5-8 and TRBJ2-5; the D gene is possibly TRBD1 (6 bases). Trimming removed 4 bases from V and 4 bases from J, with 17 bases in between. The CDR3 spans 15 residues. CDR1 and CDR2 from the germline V gene are SGHTS and YDEGEE. The CDR3 loop reads CASSPDGQPPETQYF. For the CDR3, the DNA is TGTGCCAGCAGCCCGGACGGACAGCCCCCAGAGACCCAGTACTTC.

The chain is built from TRBV14 and TRBJ2-7; tentative D call: TRBD1 (6 bases). The germline V gene has CDR1 SGHDN and CDR2 FVKESK. The ends were cut back, 4 bases at V and 3 bases at J, with 13 bases in the middle. This CDR3 spans 14 amino acids. CDR3 sequence (DNA): TGTGCCAGCAGCCGACAGGCACCAGGCTACGAGCAGTACTTC. This codes for CASSRQAPGYEQYF.

This chain connects TRBV6-5 to TRBJ2-7; D is unclear. Germline-derived CDR1 and CDR2 are MNHEY and SVGAGI. The length of the CDR3 is 13 residues. The ends were cut back, 2 bases at V and 7 bases at J, with 12 bases in the middle. CDR3 sequence reads: CASSYQPLVEQYF. DNA for the CDR3: TGTGCCAGCAGTTACCAACCTCTAGTGGAGCAGTACTTC.

This sequence joins TRBV6-4 and TRBJ2-3; D possibly corresponds to TRBD2 (6 bases). This CDR3 comprises 15 residues. Germline CDR1 and CDR2: MRHNA and SNTAGT. Trimming stripped 4 bases from V and 1 base from J, with 12 bases between. In DNA form, the CDR3 reads TGTGCCAGCAGTGTCGAGTGGGGGGGCACAGATACGCAGTATTTT. Amino acids: CASSVEWGGTDTQYF.

This chain links TRBV5-1 with TRBJ2-5, with D hard to call. The V end was cut by 4 bases, the J end by 2 bases, with 9 bases between. Germline CDR1 is SGHRS and CDR2 is YFSETQ. The CDR3 is made up of 13 amino acids. The CDR3 sequence: CASSPSRQETQYF. CDR3 nucleotide sequence: TGCGCCAGCAGCCCTTCGCGTCAAGAGACCCAGTACTTC.

This sequence joins TRBV27 and TRBJ1-1; maybe TRBD1 (6 bases). The CDR3 runs 15 residues. Trimming shortened V by 0 bases and J by 4 bases, and 12 bases separated the two germline ends. The germline V gene has CDR1 MNHEY and CDR2 SMNVEV (reference sequence). CDR3 sequence (DNA): TGTGCCAGCAGTTTATCCCCGGGGGGCGTCACTGAAGCTTTCTTT. It is translated as CASSLSPGGVTEAFF.

This chain links TRBV5-1 with TRBJ2-7; the D gene is possibly TRBD1 (5 bases). V lost 0 bases to trimming and J lost 0 bases, with 10 bases between them. The CDR3 sequence is 15 residues long. Looked up from germline, CDR1 is SGHRS and CDR2 is YFSETQ. CDR3 protein: CASSLEGASSYEQYF. The CDR3 DNA is TGCGCCAGCAGCTTGGAAGGGGCGAGCTCCTACGAGCAGTACTTC.

The V and J genes are TRBV29-1 and TRBJ2-5; 9 nucleotides align to TRBD2. CDR1 is SQVTM, CDR2 ANQGSEA, per germline. The junction had 13 bases not matched to a gene; V was cut back by 4 bases and J by 7 bases. The CDR3 is made up of 15 amino acids. Here the CDR3 reads CSVAPAGGPTGTQYF. CDR3 bases: TGCAGCGTTGCGCCAGCGGGGGGCCCTACAGGGACCCAGTACTTC.

This chain uses TRBV4-2 with TRBJ2-1; 9 nucleotides match TRBD2. J lost 7 bases, V lost 3 bases, and 10 bases had no gene match. The CDR3 sequence is 16 residues long. Looked up from germline, CDR1 is LGHNA and CDR2 is YNFKEQ. The CDR3: CASSQEGASGANEQFF. As DNA, the CDR3 is TGTGCCAGCAGCCAGGAAGGGGCTAGCGGGGCAAATGAGCAGTTCTTC.

The chain has TRBV10-2 and TRBJ2-1; tentative D call: TRBD2 (6 bases). This CDR3 is built from 17 residues. Germline V lookup: CDR1 WSHSY, CDR2 SAAADI. V lost 6 bases and J lost 6, with 24 bases in between. The DNA for the CDR3 is TGCGCCAGCAGCGAAGTAGGACTATCGCTGTTCGGCAATGAGCAGTTCTTC. Translating it yields CASSEVGLSLFGNEQFF.

The chain links TRBV19 to TRBJ1-2; D uncertain. The CDR3 extends over 15 amino acids. Germline V lookup: CDR1 LNHDA, CDR2 SQIVND (reference sequence). V was clipped by 0 bases and J by 3 bases, with 11 bases between them. CDR3 DNA: TGTGCCAGTAGTATAGAGGCTCGTACCTACTATGGCTACACCTTC. Its translation is CASSIEARTYYGYTF. The complete variable domain, with remaining parts taken from reference TRBV19 and TRBJ1-2, reads DGGITQSPKYLFRKEGQNVTLSCEQNLNHDAMYWYRQDPGQGLRLIYYSQIVNDFQKGDIAEGYSVSREKKESFPLTVTSAQKNPTAFYLCASSIEARTYYGYTFGSGTRLTVV.

CDR3 sequence: CASSKGGYEQYF. CDR3 nucleotides: TGTGCCAGCAGCAAAGGAGGGTACGAGCAGTACTTC. The rearrangement joins TRBV7-9 to TRBJ2-7; D might be TRBD2 (6 bases). The germline CDR1 and CDR2 sequences are SEHNR and FQNEAQ (reference sequence). The CDR3 has 12 amino acids. V lost 5 bases and J lost 4, with 9 bases in between.